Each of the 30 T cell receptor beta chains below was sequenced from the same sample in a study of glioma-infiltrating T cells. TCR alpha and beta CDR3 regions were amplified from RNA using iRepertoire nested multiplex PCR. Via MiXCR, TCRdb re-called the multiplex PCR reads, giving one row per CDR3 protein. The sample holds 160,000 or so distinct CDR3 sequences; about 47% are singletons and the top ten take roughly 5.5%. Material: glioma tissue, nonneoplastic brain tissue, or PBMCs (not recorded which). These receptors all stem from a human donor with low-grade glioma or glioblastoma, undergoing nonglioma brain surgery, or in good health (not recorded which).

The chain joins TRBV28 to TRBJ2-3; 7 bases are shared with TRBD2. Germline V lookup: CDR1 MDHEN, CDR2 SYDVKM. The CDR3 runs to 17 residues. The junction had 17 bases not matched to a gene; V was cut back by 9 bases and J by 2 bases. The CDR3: CARSALTIGRTTDTQYF. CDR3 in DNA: TGTGCCAGAAGTGCCCTGACTATCGGGAGGACCACAGATACGCAGTATTTT.

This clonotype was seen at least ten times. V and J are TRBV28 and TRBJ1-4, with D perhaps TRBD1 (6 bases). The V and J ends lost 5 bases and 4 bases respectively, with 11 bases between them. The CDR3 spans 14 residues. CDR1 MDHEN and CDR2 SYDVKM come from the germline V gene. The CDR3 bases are TGTGCCAGCAGTGAGACAGGAGGTAATGAAAAACTGTTTTTT. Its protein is CASSETGGNEKLFF.

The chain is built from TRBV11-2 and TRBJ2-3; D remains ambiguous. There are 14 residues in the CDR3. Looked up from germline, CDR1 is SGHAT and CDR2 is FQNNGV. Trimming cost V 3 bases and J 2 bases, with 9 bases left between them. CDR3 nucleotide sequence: TGTGCCAGCAGCTTTGTGAGTGACACAGATACGCAGTATTTT. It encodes CASSFVSDTDTQYF.

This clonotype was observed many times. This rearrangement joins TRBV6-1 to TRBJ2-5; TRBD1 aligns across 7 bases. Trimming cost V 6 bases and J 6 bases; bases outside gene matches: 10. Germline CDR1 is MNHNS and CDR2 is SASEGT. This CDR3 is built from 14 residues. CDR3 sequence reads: CASRVGQLEKTQYF. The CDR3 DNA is TGTGCCAGCAGGGTGGGACAGCTAGAGAAGACCCAGTACTTC.

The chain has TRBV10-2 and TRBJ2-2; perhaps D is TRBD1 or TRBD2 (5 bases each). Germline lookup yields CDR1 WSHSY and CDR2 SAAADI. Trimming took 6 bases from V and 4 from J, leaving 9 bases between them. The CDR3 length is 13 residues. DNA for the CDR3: TGCGCCAGCAGAGGGACCCTCACCGGGGAGCTGTTTTTT. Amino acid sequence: CASRGTLTGELFF.

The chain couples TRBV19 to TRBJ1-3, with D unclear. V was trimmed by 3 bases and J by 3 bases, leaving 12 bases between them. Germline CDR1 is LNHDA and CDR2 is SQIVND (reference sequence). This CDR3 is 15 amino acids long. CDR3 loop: CASSIAWTGGNTIYF. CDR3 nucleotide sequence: TGTGCCAGTAGTATTGCCTGGACGGGTGGAAACACCATATATTTT.

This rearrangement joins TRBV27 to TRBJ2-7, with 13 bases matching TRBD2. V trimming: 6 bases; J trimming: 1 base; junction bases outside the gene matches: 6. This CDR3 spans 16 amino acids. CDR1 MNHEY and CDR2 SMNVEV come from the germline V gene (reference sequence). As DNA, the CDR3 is TGTGCCAGCAGCCCCCCGGGACTAGCGGGATCCTACGAGCAGTACTTC. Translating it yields CASSPPGLAGSYEQYF.

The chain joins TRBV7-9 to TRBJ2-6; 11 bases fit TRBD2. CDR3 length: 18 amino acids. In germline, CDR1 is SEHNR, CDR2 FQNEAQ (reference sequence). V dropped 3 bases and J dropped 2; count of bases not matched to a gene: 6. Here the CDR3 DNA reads TGTGCCAGCAGCTTCGTAGCGGGAGGGCGGACTGGGGCCAACGTCCTGACTTTC. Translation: CASSFVAGGRTGANVLTF.

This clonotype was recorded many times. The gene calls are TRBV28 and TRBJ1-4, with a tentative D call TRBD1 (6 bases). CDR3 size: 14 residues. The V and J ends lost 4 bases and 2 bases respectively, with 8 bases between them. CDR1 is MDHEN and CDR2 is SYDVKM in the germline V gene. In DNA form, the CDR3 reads TGTGCCAGCAGTTACAGGGTGACTAATGAAAAACTGTTTTTT. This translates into CASSYRVTNEKLFF.

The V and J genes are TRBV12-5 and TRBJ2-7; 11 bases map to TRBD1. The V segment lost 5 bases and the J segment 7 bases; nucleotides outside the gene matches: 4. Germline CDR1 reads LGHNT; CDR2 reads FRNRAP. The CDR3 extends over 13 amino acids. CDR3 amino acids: CASGLGQGGEQYF. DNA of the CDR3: TGTGCTAGTGGTCTGGGACAGGGGGGAGAGCAGTACTTC. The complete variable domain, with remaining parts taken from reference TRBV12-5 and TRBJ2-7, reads DARVTQTPRHKVTEMGQEVTMRCQPILGHNTVFWYRQTMMQGLELLAYFRNRAPLDDSGMPKDRFSAEMPDATLATLKIQPSEPRDSAVYFCASGLGQGGEQYFGPGTRLTVT.

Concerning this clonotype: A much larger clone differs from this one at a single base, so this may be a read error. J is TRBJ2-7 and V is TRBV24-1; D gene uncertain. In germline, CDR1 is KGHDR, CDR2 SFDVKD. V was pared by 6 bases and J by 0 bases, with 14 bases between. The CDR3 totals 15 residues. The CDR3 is CATSYPRTNSYEQYF. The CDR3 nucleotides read TGTGCCACCAGTTATCCCAGGACCAACTCCTACGAGCAGTACTTC.

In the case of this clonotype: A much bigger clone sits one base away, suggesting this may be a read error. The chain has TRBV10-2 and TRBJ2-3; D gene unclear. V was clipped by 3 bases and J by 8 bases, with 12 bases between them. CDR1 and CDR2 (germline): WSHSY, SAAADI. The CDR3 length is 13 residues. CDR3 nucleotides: TGCGCCAGCAGTGAATGGTCGTTTTCTACGCAGTATTTT. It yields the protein CASSEWSFSTQYF.

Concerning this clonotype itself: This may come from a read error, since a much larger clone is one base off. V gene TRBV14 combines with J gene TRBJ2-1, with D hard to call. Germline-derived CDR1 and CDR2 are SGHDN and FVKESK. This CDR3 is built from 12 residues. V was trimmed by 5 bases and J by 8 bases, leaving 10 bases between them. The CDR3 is CASSGIAYEQFF. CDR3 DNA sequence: TGTGCCAGCAGCGGGATAGCCTATGAGCAGTTCTTC.

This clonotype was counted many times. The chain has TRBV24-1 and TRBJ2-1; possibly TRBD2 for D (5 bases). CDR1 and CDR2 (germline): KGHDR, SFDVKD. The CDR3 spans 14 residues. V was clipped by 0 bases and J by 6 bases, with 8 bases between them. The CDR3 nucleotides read TGTGCCACCAGTGATTTGCTAGCCCCCAATGAGCAGTTCTTC. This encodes CATSDLLAPNEQFF.

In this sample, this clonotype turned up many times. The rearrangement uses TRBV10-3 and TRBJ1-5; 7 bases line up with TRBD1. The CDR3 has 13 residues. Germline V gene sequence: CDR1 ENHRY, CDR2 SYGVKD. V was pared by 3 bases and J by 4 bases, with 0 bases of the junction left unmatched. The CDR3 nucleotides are TGTGCCATCAGTGACAGGGGGAATCAGCCCCAGCATTTT. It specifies CAISDRGNQPQHF.

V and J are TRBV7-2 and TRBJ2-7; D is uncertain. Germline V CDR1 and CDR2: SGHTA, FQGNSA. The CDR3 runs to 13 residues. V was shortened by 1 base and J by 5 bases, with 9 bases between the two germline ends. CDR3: CASSLGDSHEQYF. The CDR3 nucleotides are TGTGCCAGCAGCTTAGGGGATAGCCACGAGCAGTACTTC. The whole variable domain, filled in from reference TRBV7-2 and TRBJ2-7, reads GAGVSQSPSNKVTEKGKDVELRCDPISGHTALYWYRQSLGQGLEFLIYFQGNSAPDKSGLPSDRFSAERTGGSVSTLTIQRTQQEDSAVYLCASSLGDSHEQYFGPGTRLTVT.

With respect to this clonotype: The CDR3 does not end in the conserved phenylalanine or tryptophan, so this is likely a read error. The CDR3 coding sequence is TGTGCTAGTGGTTTAGCTACAGGGAACTATGAGCAGTTCTTG. It specifies CASGLATGNYEQFL. The chain links TRBV12-5 to TRBJ2-1; possible D gene TRBD1, 6 bases. Between the trimmed V and J ends, which lost 3 bases and 8 bases, there was a span of 14 bases. This CDR3 is built from 14 residues. In germline, CDR1 is LGHNT, CDR2 FRNRAP.

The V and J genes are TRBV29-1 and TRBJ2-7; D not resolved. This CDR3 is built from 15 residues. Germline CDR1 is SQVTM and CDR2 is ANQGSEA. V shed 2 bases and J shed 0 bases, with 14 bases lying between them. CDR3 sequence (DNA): TGCAGCGTTGAAATGGAGACCGAGAGCTCCTACGAGCAGTACTTC. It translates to CSVEMETESSYEQYF.

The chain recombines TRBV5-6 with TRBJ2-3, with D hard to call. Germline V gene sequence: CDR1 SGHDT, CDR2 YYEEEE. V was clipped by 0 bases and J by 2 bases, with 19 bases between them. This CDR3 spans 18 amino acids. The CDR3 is CASSLEVSLPSPTDTQYF. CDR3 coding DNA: TGTGCCAGCAGCTTGGAGGTTAGTCTACCTTCGCCCACAGATACGCAGTATTTT.

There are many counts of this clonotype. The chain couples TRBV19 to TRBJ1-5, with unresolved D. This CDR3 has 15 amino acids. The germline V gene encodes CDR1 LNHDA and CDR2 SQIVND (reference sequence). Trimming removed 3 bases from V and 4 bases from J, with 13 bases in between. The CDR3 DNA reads TGTGCCAGTAGTATCGGGGAAGTGGGGAATCAGCCCCAGCATTTT. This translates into CASSIGEVGNQPQHF.

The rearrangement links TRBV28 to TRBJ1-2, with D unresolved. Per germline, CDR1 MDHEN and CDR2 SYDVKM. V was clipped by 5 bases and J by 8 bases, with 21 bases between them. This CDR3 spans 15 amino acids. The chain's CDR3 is CASSILSQWIYGYTF. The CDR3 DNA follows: TGTGCCAGCAGTATACTATCACAGTGGATCTACGGCTACACCTTC.

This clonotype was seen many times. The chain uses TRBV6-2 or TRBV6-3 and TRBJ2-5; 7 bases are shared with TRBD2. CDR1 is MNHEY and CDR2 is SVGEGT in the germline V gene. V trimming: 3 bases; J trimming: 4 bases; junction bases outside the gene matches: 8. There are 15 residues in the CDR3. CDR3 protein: CASSYPPGGVETQYF. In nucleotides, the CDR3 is TGTGCCAGCAGTTATCCACCGGGGGGAGTAGAGACCCAGTACTTC.

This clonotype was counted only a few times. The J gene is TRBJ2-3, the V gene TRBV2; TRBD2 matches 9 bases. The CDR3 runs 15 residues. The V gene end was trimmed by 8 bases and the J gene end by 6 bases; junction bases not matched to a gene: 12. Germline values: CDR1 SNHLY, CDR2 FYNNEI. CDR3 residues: CASAVAGGSVDTQYF. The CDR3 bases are TGTGCCAGCGCCGTCGCGGGAGGGTCCGTTGATACGCAGTATTTT.

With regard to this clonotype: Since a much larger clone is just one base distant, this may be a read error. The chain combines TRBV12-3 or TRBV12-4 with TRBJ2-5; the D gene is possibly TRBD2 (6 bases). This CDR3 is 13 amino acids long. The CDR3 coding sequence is TGTGCCAGCAGTTCTTCTAGCGAGGAGACCAAGTACTTC. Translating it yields CASSSSSEETKYF.

CDR3 coding DNA: TGTGCCAGCAGTGATGCTTTCACTAGCGGGAGCACCGGGGAGCTGTTTTTT. It specifies CASSDAFTSGSTGELFF. This chain connects TRBV2 to TRBJ2-2; 11 bases align to TRBD2. With V trimmed by 3 bases and J by 4 bases, 7 bases remained unmatched. Per the germline V gene, CDR1 is SNHLY and CDR2 is FYNNEI. The CDR3 totals 17 residues.

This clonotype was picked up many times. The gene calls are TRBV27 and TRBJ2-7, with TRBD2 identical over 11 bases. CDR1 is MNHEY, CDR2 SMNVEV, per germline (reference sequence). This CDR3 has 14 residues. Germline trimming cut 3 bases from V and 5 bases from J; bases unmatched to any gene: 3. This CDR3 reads CASSFSGRANEQYF. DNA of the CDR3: TGTGCCAGCAGTTTTAGCGGGAGGGCCAACGAGCAGTACTTC.

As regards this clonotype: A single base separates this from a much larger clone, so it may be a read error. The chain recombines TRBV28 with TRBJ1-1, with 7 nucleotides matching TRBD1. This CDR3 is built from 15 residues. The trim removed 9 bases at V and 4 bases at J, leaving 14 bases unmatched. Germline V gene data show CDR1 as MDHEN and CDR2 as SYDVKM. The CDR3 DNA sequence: TGTGCCAGGAGGGCCCGACAGGGTGGGCGCACTGAAGCTTTCTTT. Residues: CARRARQGGRTEAFF.

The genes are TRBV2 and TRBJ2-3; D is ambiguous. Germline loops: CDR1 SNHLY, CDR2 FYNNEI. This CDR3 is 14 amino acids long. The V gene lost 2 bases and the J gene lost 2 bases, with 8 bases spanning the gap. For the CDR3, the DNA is TGTGCCAGCAGTGAATTCGGATCCACAGATACGCAGTATTTT. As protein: CASSEFGSTDTQYF.

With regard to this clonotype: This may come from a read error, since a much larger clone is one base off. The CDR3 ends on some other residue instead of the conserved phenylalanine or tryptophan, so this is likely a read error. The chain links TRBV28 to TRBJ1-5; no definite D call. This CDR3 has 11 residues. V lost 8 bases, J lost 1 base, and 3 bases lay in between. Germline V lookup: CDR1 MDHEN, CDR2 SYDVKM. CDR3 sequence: CASGSNQPQHL. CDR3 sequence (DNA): TGTGCCAGCGGGAGCAATCAGCCCCAGCATTTA.

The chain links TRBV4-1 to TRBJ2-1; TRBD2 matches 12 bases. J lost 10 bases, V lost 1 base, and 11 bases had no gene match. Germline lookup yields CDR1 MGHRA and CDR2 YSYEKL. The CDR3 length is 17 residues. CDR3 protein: CASSQVRLAGVGDEQFF. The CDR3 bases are TGCGCCAGCAGCCAAGTCAGACTAGCGGGAGTCGGCGACGAGCAGTTCTTC.